Each of the 22 T cell receptor beta chains below was sequenced from the same sample in a study of cytomegalovirus exposure and HLA in healthy donors. Researchers ran the PCR with 60 Vbeta and 13 Jbeta primers. Profiled with immunoSEQ multiplex PCR; TCRdb holds only in-frame clones, not every one. The sample has some 160,000 clones; around 73% are singletons. The sample consisted of PBMCs. The receptors derive from a male donor in good health and CMV-seronegative.

The chain links TRBV15 to TRBJ2-2, with 8 bases matching TRBD1. The CDR3 runs to 17 residues. The V segment lost 5 bases and the J segment 0 bases; nucleotides outside the gene matches: 8. Looked up from germline, CDR1 is LNHNV and CDR2 is YYDKDF (reference sequence). Here the CDR3 reads CATSRRTGFANTGELFF. As DNA, the CDR3 is TGTGCCACCAGCCGCCGGACAGGGTTCGCGAACACCGGGGAGCTGTTTTTT.

The chain combines TRBV5-4 with TRBJ1-3; 9 nucleotides agree with TRBD1. With V trimmed by 0 bases and J by 0 bases, 4 bases remained unmatched. Germline V gene data show CDR1 as SGHNT and CDR2 as YYREEE (reference sequence). There are 17 residues in the CDR3. The CDR3 DNA sequence: TGTGCCAGCAGCTTGGTACAGGGGGCTTCCTCTGGAAACACCATATATTTT. Encoded protein: CASSLVQGASSGNTIYF. The whole variable domain, filled in from reference TRBV5-4 and TRBJ1-3, reads ETGVTQSPTHLIKTRGQQVTLRCSSQSGHNTVSWYQQALGQGPQFIFQYYREEENGRGNFPPRFSGLQFPNYSSELNVNALELDDSALYLCASSLVQGASSGNTIYFGEGSWLTVV.

The chain carries TRBV6-4 and TRBJ2-1, with TRBD2 matching over 14 bases. Trimming at V came to 0 bases and at J to 4 bases, leaving 5 bases not matched to a gene. Germline CDR1 is MRHNA and CDR2 is SNTAGT. The CDR3 covers 18 residues. In DNA form, the CDR3 reads TGTGCCAGCAGTGACTCGGGGACTAGCGGGAGTGGGTACAATGAGCAGTTCTTC. This sequence encodes CASSDSGTSGSGYNEQFF.

The chain combines TRBV11-2 with TRBJ1-2; 7 bases are shared with TRBD1. CDR3 length: 14 residues. Germline-derived CDR1 and CDR2 are SGHAT and FQNNGV. J was trimmed by 3 bases and V by 3 bases; bases with no gene match: 4. The CDR3 coding sequence is TGTGCCAGCAGCTTGGCCGGGACAGACTATGGCTACACCTTC. Its protein product is CASSLAGTDYGYTF.

The CDR3 region has the DNA TGTGCCAGCAGCTTAGGAGGAGGGGCGGGAGGCTACACCTTC. This codes for CASSLGGGAGGYTF. The genes are TRBV7-2 and TRBJ1-2, with D possibly matching TRBD1 (5 bases). This CDR3 spans 14 amino acids. Germline V gene lookup returns CDR1 SGHTA and CDR2 FQGNSA. V was trimmed by 1 base and J by 8 bases, leaving 14 bases between them.

This chain links TRBV6-4 with TRBJ1-1; a possible D gene is TRBD1 (5 bases). V gave up 0 bases and J gave up 4 bases, with 9 bases separating them. Germline-derived CDR1 and CDR2 are MRHNA and SNTAGT. The CDR3 runs 14 residues. The CDR3 sequence: CASSDSSRATEAFF. The CDR3 region has the DNA TGTGCCAGCAGTGACTCGAGCAGGGCCACTGAAGCTTTCTTT.

V gene TRBV4-3 combines with J gene TRBJ2-2; 7 positions match TRBD1. This CDR3 region has 16 residues. The junction had 6 bases not matched to a gene; V was cut back by 1 base and J by 4 bases. Germline V CDR1 and CDR2: LGHNA, YSLEER. CDR3 amino acids: CASSQGQGPGTGELFF. CDR3 DNA sequence: TGCGCCAGCAGCCAAGGACAGGGACCCGGCACCGGGGAGCTGTTTTTT.

The chain carries TRBV4-1 and TRBJ2-3; TRBD2 is a possible D gene (5 bases). Germline V CDR1 and CDR2: MGHRA, YSYEKL. The CDR3 extends over 14 amino acids. V was shortened by 1 base and J by 11 bases, with 16 bases between the two germline ends. CDR3 amino acids: CASSQVLAVSVQYF. In DNA form, the CDR3 reads TGCGCCAGCAGCCAAGTCCTAGCTGTTTCGGTGCAGTATTTT.

This clone was found once. The chain carries TRBV29-1 and TRBJ1-5, with TRBD1 as a possible D gene (6 bases). The CDR3 has 14 residues. Germline CDR1 and CDR2: SQVTM and ANQGSEA. The V gene lost 4 bases and the J gene lost 5 bases, with 15 bases spanning the gap. CDR3 DNA: TGCAGCGTTGCTGGGGGCGTAAAAGATCAGCCCCAGCATTTT. Translating it yields CSVAGGVKDQPQHF.

The J gene is TRBJ1-2, the V gene TRBV6-5; D uncertain. The germline gives CDR1 MNHEY, CDR2 SVGAGI. The germline V and J ends were trimmed by 4 bases and 4 bases, with 7 bases remaining between them. CDR3 length: 12 amino acids. DNA for the CDR3: TGTGCCAGCAGTTCCGGACTCTATGGCTACACCTTC. Translated: CASSSGLYGYTF.

In this sample, this clone turned up a few times. The J gene is TRBJ2-1, the V gene TRBV6-5; 8 nucleotides match TRBD2. CDR1 is MNHEY and CDR2 is SVGAGI in the germline V gene. The length of the CDR3 is 14 residues. The V gene end was trimmed by 8 bases and the J gene end by 7 bases; junction bases not matched to a gene: 10. CDR3 coding DNA: TGTGCCAGCCGCAAGCCGGGGGGGTCTAATGAGCAGTTCTTC. Translated: CASRKPGGSNEQFF.

CDR3 sequence (DNA): TGTGCCAGCTCGCCGGGGACAGGGAGCGGGCAGCCCCAGCATTTT. This gives the protein CASSPGTGSGQPQHF. The rearrangement uses TRBV18 and TRBJ1-5; TRBD1 aligns across 9 bases. V dropped 6 bases and J dropped 7; count of bases not matched to a gene: 10. This CDR3 has 15 residues. CDR1 is KGHSH, CDR2 LQKENI, per germline.

The CDR3 DNA reads as TGTGCCAGCAGTTGGGGACAGGGGGTTACCGGGGAGCTGTTTTTT. This translates into CASSWGQGVTGELFF. The chain uses TRBV6-5 and TRBJ2-2; the match to TRBD1 covers 11 bases. This CDR3 has 15 residues. Trimming removed 4 bases from V and 5 bases from J; junction bases left unmatched: 3. Germline V gene lookup returns CDR1 MNHEY and CDR2 SVGAGI.

As for this clone: One end of the junction does not line up with germline, which may come from a read error. The genes are TRBV5-6 and TRBJ2-3; tentatively, D is TRBD2 (6 bases). The CDR3 length is 12 residues. CDR1 and CDR2 (germline): SGHDT, YYEEEE. The CDR3 region is CASSLAGRQGNF. The CDR3 coding sequence is TGTGCCAGCAGCTTGGCCGGGAGACAAGGGAATTTT.

This chain uses TRBV11-2 with TRBJ2-1; TRBD2 aligns across 9 bases. After removal of 1 base from V and 7 bases from J, the junction contained 11 bases not matched to a gene. CDR1 SGHAT and CDR2 FQNNGV come from the germline V gene. The length of the CDR3 is 17 residues. This CDR3 is CASSLAVAGGPSNEQFF. As DNA, the CDR3 is TGTGCCAGCAGCTTAGCCGTTGCGGGGGGGCCCTCAAATGAGCAGTTCTTC.

This clone was recorded once. This sequence joins TRBV11-2 and TRBJ2-1; TRBD2 aligns across 11 bases. This CDR3 is 18 amino acids long. Trimming cost V 4 bases and J 8 bases; bases outside gene matches: 16. Germline V lookup: CDR1 SGHAT, CDR2 FQNNGV. CDR3: CASSSYPRSGGAADEQFF. CDR3 coding DNA: TGTGCCAGCAGCTCCTACCCCCGTAGCGGGGGGGCCGCGGATGAGCAGTTCTTC.

The chain uses TRBV5-5 and TRBJ2-7; D possibly corresponds to TRBD1 (6 bases). The germline V and J ends were trimmed by 4 bases and 2 bases, with 10 bases remaining between them. The CDR3 loop spans 13 amino acids. Germline V gene lookup returns CDR1 SGHKS and CDR2 YYEKEE (reference sequence). The CDR3 DNA sequence: TGTGCCAGCAGCCAACAGGGAACCTACGAGCAGTACTTC. Protein: CASSQQGTYEQYF.

The chain uses TRBV4-1 and TRBJ2-1; 8 bases agree with TRBD1. Germline values: CDR1 MGHRA, CDR2 YSYEKL. V shed 3 bases, J shed 7 bases, and the junction held 14 bases outside the gene matches. This CDR3 is 17 amino acids long. The CDR3 sequence: CASSHPPDRGDWNEQFF. The DNA for the CDR3 is TGCGCCAGCAGCCATCCCCCCGACAGGGGCGACTGGAATGAGCAGTTCTTC.

This clone was recorded once. This chain connects TRBV4-2 to TRBJ1-3; a possible D gene is TRBD1 (5 bases). The CDR3 spans 16 residues. V shed 0 bases and J shed 2 bases, with 11 bases lying between them. Per the germline V gene, CDR1 is LGHNA and CDR2 is YNFKEQ. DNA of the CDR3: TGTGCCAGCAGCCAAGATAAACAGGTGGCTGGAAACACCATATATTTT. Translation: CASSQDKQVAGNTIYF.

This clone was observed a few times. The chain combines TRBV7-2 with TRBJ2-7; 14 bases align to TRBD2. With V trimmed by 3 bases and J by 3 bases, 1 base remained unmatched. The CDR3 has 15 residues. The V gene's germline CDR1 is SGHTA and CDR2 FQGNSA. This CDR3 is CASSLTSGGVYEQYF. DNA for the CDR3: TGTGCCAGCAGCTTGACTAGCGGGGGGGTCTACGAGCAGTACTTC.

The V and J genes are TRBV5-1 and TRBJ1-1, with 8 bases identical to TRBD1. CDR1 is SGHRS, CDR2 YFSETQ, per germline. V lost 4 bases and J lost 2; bases outside the gene matches: 4. The CDR3 extends over 14 amino acids. CDR3: CASSPDRGNTEAFF. The CDR3 DNA reads as TGCGCCAGCAGCCCTGACAGGGGAAACACTGAAGCTTTCTTT.

The chain carries TRBV19 and TRBJ1-4, with 7 bases that match TRBD1. From germline, CDR1 is LNHDA and CDR2 SQIVND (reference sequence). The length of the CDR3 is 14 residues. With V trimmed by 3 bases and J by 8 bases, 6 bases remained unmatched. This chain's CDR3 is CASSIGQATEKLFF. The CDR3 nucleotides are TGTGCCAGTAGTATCGGACAGGCGACGGAAAAACTGTTTTTT.